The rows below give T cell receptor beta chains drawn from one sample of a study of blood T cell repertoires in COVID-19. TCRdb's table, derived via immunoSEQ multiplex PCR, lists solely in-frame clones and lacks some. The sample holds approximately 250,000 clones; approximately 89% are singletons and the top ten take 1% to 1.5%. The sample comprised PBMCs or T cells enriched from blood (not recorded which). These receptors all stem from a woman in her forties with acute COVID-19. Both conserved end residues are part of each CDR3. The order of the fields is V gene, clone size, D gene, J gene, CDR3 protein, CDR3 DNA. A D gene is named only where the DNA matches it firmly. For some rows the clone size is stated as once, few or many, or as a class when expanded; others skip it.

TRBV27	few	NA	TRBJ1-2	CASSFLGAYGYTF	TGTGCCAGCAGTTTTTTGGGGGCGTATGGCTACACCTTC
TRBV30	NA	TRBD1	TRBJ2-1	CAFRDRGLQFF	TGTGCCTTCCGGGACAGGGGGTTGCAGTTCTTC
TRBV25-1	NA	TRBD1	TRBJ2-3	CASSGNRGKTSTDTQYF	TGTGCCAGCAGTGGTAACAGGGGTAAGACTAGCACAGATACGCAGTATTTT
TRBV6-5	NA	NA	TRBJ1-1	CASIPYSPGRTEAFF	TGTGCCAGCATTCCATATTCCCCAGGGAGGACTGAAGCTTTCTTT
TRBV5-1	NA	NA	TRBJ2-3	CASSLDQGTDTQYF	TGCGCCAGCAGCTTGGATCAGGGAACAGATACGCAGTATTTT
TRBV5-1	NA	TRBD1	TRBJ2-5	CASSHNAGTALQETQYF	TGCGCCAGCAGCCACAATGCCGGGACAGCCCTCCAAGAGACCCAGTACTTC
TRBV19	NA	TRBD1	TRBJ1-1	CATRQGYSEAFF	TGTGCCACTCGACAGGGGTACTCTGAAGCTTTCTTT
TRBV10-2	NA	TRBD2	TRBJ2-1	CASSGAGVPGYNEQFF	TGCGCCAGCAGTGGAGCGGGAGTCCCGGGGTACAATGAGCAGTTCTTC
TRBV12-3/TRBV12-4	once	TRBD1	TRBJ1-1	CASRTGGDTEAFF	TGTGCCAGCAGGACAGGGGGTGACACTGAAGCTTTCTTT
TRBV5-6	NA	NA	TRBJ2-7	CASSLMQGSGEQYF	TGTGCCAGCAGCTTGATGCAGGGGTCGGGGGAGCAGTACTTC
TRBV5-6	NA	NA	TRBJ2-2	CASSLGQFISTGELFF	TGTGCCAGCAGCTTGGGACAGTTTATTTCCACCGGGGAGCTGTTTTTT
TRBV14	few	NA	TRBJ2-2	CASSAPVAGELFF	TGTGCCAGCAGCGCCCCGGTGGCCGGGGAGCTGTTTTTT
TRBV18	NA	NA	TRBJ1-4	CASSPRGPYNEKLFF	TGTGCCAGCTCACCACGTGGGCCCTATAATGAAAAACTGTTTTTT
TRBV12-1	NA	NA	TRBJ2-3	CASSQREHTRTGDRTDTQYF	TGTGCCAGCAGCCAAAGAGAACATACCCGAACAGGGGATCGGACAGATACGCAGTATTTT
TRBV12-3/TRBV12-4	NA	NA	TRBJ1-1	CASSRGMNTEAFF	TGTGCCAGCAGTCGCGGCATGAACACTGAAGCTTTCTTT
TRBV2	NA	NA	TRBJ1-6	CASSDDSPLHF	TGTGCCAGCAGTGACGATTCACCCCTCCACTTT
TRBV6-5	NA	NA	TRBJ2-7	CASSYTGTLAYEQYF	TGTGCCAGCAGTTACACGGGAACACTCGCCTACGAGCAGTACTTC
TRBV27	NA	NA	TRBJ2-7	CASSAKADKPYEQYF	TGTGCCAGCAGTGCGAAAGCGGATAAGCCCTACGAGCAGTACTTC